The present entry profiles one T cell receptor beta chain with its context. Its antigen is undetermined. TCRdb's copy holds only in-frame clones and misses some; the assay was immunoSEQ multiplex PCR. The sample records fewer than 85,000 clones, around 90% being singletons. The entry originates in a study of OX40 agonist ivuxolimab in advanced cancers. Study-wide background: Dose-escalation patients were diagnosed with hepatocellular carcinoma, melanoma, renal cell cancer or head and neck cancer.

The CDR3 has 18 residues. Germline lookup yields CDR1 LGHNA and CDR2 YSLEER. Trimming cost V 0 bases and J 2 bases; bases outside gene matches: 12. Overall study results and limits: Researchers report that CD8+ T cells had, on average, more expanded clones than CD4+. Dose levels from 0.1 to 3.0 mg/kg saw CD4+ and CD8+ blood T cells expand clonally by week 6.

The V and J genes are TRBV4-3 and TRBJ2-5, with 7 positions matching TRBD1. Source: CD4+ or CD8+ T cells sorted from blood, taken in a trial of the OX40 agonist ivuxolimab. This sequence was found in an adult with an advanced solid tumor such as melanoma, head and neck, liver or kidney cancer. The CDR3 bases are TGCGCCAGCAGCCAAGATAGGGGACAGCCGGTCGCTCAAGAGACCCAGTACTTC. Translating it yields CASSQDRGQPVAQETQYF.